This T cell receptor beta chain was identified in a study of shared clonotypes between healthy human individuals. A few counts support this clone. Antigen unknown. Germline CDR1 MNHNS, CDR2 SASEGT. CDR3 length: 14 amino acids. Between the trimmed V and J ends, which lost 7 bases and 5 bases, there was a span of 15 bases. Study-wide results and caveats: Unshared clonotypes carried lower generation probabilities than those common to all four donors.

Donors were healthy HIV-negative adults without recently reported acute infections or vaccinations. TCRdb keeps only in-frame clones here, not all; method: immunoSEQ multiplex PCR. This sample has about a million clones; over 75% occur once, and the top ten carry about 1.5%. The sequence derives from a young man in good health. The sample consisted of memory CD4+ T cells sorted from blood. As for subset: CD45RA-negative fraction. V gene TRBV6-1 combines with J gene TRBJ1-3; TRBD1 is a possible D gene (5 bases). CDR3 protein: CASTLGGKRNTIYF. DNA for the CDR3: TGTGCCAGCACTCTGGGGGGGAAGAGAAACACCATATATTTT.